This paragraph reports one T cell receptor beta chain. Between the trimmed V and J ends, which lost 4 bases and 2 bases, there was a span of 16 bases. Germline V gene sequence: CDR1 MNHNS, CDR2 SASEGT. CDR3 length: 16 amino acids. The sample comes from a study of blood T cell repertoires in COVID-19. Study as a whole: In each case, the material was cDNA or gDNA derived from T cells, B-cell-depleted T cells, or PBMCs.

Authors' analysis steps: Amplification of reference gene primers provided the estimated nucleated cell counts. Sequencing was performed with immunoSEQ multiplex PCR; in TCRdb, only in-frame clones are kept and a portion is missing. The V and J calls and clone size come from that table; D and trimming were worked out from the DNA. The repertoire holds some 42,000 clones, over 75% seen once, with approximately 2.4% in the top ten. This TCR came from a human donor in a cohort sampled during active COVID-19. The sample taken for sequencing was peripheral blood. J is TRBJ2-3 and V is TRBV6-1, with D possibly TRBD1 on 5 matching bases. The CDR3 region is CASSVWQGTNTDTQYF. In DNA form, the CDR3 reads TGTGCCAGCAGTGTATGGCAGGGTACGAACACAGATACGCAGTATTTT.